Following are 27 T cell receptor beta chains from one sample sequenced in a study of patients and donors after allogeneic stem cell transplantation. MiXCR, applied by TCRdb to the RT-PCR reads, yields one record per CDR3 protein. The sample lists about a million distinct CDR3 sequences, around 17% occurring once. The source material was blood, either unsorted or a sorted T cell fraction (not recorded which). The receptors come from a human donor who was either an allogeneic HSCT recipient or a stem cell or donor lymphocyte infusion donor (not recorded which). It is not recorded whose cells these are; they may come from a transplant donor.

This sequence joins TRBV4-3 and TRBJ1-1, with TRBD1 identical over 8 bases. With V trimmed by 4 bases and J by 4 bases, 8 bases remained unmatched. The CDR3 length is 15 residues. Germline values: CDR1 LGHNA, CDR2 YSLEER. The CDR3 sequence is CASSRADRVGTEAFF. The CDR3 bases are TGCGCCAGCAGCCGAGCGGACAGGGTAGGCACTGAAGCTTTCTTT.

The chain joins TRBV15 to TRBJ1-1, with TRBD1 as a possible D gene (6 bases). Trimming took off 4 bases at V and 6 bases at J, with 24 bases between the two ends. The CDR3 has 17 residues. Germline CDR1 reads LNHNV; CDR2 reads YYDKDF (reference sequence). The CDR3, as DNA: TGTGCCACCAGCACGCGGGGCCGGGGGCGGACCCGAGCTGAAGCTTTCTTT. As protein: CATSTRGRGRTRAEAFF.

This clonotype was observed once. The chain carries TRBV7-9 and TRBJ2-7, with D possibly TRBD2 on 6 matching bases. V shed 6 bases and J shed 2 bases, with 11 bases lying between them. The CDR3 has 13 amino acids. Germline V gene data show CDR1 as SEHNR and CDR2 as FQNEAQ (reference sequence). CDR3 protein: CASRAAGTYEQYF. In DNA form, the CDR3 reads TGTGCCAGCAGAGCGGCGGGAACCTACGAGCAGTACTTC.

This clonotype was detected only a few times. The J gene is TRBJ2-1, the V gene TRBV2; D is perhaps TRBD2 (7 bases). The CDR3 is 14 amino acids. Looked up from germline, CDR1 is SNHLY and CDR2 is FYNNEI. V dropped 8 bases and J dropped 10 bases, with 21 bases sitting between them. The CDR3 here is CASPPEGSGGEQFF. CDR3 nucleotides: TGTGCCAGCCCCCCCGAAGGGTCGGGGGGCGAGCAGTTCTTC.

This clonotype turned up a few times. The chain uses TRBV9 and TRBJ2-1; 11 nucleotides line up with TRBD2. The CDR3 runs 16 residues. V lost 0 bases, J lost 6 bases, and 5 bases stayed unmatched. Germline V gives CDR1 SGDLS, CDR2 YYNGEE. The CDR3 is CASSVVVAGGLNEQFF. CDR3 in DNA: TGTGCCAGCAGCGTAGTGGTAGCGGGGGGGCTCAATGAGCAGTTCTTC.

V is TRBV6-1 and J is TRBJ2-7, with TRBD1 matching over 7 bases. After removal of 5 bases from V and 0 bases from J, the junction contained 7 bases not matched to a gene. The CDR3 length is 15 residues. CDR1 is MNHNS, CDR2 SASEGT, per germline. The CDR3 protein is CASSRLTGDSYEQYF. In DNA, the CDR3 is TGTGCCAGCAGTCGCCTCACAGGGGACTCCTACGAGCAGTACTTC.

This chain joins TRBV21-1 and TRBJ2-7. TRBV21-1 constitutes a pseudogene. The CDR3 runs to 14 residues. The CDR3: CASSKVPKAYEQYF. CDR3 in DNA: TGTGCCAGCAGCAAAGTCCCTAAGGCCTACGAGCAGTACTTC.

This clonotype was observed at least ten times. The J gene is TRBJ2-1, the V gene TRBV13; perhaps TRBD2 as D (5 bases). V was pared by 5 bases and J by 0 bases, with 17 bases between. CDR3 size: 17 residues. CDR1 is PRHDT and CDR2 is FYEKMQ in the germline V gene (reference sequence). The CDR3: CASSQGSRRSSYNEQFF. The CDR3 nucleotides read TGTGCCAGCAGCCAAGGTAGTCGGAGGAGCTCCTACAATGAGCAGTTCTTC.

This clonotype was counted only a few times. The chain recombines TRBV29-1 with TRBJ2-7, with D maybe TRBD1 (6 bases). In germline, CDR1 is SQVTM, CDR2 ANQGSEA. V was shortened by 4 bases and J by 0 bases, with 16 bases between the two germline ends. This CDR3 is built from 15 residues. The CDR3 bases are TGCAGCGTTGGGGGGCCGGCGCTAGTCTCCTACGAGCAGTACTTC. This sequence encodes CSVGGPALVSYEQYF.

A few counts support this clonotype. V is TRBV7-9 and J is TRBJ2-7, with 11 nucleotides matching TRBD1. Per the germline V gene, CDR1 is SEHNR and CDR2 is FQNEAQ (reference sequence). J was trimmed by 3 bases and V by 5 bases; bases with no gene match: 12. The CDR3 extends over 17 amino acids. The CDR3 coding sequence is TGTGCCAGCAGCCCGAGGTCGGGACAGGGGGTATACTACGAGCAGTACTTC. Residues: CASSPRSGQGVYYEQYF.

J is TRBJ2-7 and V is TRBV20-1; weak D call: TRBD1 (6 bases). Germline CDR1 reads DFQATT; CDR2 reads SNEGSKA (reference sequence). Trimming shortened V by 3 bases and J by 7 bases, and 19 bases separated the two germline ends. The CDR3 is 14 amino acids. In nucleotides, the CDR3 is TGCAGTGCTAGCCCGGCAGGGGACCTACGGGAGCAGTACTTC. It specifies CSASPAGDLREQYF.

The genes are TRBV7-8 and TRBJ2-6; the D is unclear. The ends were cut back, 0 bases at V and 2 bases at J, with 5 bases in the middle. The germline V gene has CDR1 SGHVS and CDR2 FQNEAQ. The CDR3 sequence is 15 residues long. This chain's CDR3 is CASSLARPGANVLTF. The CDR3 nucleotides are TGTGCCAGCAGCTTAGCAAGGCCTGGGGCCAACGTCCTGACTTTC.

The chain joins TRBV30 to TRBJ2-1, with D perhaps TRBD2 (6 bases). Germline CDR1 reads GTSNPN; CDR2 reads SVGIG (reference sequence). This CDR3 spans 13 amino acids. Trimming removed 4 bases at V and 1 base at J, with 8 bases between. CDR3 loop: CAWTGRSYNEQFF. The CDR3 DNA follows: TGTGCCTGGACAGGGAGGTCCTACAATGAGCAGTTCTTC.

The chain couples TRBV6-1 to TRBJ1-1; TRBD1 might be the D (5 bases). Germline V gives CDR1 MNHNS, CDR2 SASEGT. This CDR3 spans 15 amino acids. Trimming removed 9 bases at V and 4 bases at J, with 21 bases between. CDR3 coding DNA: TGTGCCAGTACCCCCGGGCAAGGGACGAGCACTGAAGCTTTCTTT. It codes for CASTPGQGTSTEAFF.

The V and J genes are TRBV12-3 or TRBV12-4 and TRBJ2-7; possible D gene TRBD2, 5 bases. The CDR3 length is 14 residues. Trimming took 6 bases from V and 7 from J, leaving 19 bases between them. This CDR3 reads CASSRAGRAWEQYF. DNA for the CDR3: TGTGCCAGCAGCCGTGCGGGCCGAGCGTGGGAGCAGTACTTC.

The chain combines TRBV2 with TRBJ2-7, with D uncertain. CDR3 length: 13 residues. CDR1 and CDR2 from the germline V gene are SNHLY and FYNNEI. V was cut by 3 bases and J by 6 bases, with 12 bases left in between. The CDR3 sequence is CASSERQIFEQYF. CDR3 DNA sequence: TGTGCCAGCAGTGAGCGGCAGATTTTCGAGCAGTACTTC.

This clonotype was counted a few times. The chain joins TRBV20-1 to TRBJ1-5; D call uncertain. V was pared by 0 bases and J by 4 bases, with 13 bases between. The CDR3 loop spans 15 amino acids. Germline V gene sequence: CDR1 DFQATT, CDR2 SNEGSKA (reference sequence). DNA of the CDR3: TGCAGTGCTAGAGATTTTATGGACGGAAATCAGCCCCAGCATTTT. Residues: CSARDFMDGNQPQHF.

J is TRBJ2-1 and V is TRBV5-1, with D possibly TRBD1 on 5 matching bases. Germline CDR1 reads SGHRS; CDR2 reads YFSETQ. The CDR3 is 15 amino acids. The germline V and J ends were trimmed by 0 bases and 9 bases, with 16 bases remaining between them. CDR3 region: CASSLVQGPDGEQFF. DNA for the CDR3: TGCGCCAGCAGCTTGGTGCAGGGTCCGGACGGTGAGCAGTTCTTC.

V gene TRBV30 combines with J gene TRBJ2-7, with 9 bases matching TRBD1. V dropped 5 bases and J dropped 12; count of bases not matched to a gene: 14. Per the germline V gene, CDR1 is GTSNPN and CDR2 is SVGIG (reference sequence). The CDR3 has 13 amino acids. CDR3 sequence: CAWSRTMGTGSYF. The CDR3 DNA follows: TGTGCCTGGTCTCGGACCATGGGGACAGGGTCGTACTTC.

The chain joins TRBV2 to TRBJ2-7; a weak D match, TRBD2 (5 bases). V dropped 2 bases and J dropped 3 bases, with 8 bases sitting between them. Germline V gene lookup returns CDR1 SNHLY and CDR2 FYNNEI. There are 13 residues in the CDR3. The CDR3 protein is CASSESGSYEQYF. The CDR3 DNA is TGTGCCAGCAGTGAATCGGGAAGCTACGAGCAGTACTTC.

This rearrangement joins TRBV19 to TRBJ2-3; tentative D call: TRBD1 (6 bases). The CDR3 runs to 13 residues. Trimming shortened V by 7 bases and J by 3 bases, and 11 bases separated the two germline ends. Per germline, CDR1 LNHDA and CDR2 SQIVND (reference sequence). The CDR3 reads CASNTGRTDTQYF. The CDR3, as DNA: TGTGCCAGTAACACAGGGAGAACAGATACGCAGTATTTT.

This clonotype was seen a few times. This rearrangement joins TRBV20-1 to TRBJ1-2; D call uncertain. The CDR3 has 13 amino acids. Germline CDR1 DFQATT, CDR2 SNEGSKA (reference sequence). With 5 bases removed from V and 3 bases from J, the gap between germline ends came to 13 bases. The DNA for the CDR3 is TGCAGTGCTGGTGTCCGTTCCCACTATGGCTACACCTTC. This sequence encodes CSAGVRSHYGYTF.

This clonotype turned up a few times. In DNA form, the CDR3 reads TGTGCCACCAGCGAGGGGGTCAACACTGAAGCTTTCTTT. Encoded protein: CATSEGVNTEAFF. The V and J genes are TRBV24-1 and TRBJ1-1; maybe TRBD1 (6 bases). The germline CDR1 and CDR2 sequences are KGHDR and SFDVKD. V shed 7 bases and J shed 2 bases, with 10 bases lying between them. The length of the CDR3 is 13 residues.

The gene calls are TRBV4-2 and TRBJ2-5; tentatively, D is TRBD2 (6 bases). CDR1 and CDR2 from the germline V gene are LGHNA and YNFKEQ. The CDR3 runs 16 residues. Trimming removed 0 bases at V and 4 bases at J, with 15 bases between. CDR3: CASSQDPGTHRETQYF. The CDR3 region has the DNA TGTGCCAGCAGCCAAGACCCGGGGACTCACAGAGAGACCCAGTACTTC.

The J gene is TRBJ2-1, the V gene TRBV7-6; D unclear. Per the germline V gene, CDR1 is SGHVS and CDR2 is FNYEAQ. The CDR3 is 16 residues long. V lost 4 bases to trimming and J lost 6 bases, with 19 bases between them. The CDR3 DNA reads TGTGCCAGCAGCTCCCTACCCGGGCACCTAACCAATGAGCAGTTCTTC. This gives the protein CASSSLPGHLTNEQFF.

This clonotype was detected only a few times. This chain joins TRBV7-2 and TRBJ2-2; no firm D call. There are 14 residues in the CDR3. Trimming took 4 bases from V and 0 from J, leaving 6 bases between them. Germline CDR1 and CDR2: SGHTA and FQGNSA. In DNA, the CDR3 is TGTGCCAGCAGCTCGGGTCCGAACACCGGGGAGCTGTTTTTT. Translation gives CASSSGPNTGELFF.

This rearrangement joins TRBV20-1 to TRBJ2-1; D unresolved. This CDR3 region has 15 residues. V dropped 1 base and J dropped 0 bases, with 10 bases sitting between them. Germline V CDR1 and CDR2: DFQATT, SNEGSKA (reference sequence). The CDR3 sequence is CSARGEGSSYNEQFF. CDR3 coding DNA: TGCAGTGCTAGAGGGGAAGGTAGCTCCTACAATGAGCAGTTCTTC.